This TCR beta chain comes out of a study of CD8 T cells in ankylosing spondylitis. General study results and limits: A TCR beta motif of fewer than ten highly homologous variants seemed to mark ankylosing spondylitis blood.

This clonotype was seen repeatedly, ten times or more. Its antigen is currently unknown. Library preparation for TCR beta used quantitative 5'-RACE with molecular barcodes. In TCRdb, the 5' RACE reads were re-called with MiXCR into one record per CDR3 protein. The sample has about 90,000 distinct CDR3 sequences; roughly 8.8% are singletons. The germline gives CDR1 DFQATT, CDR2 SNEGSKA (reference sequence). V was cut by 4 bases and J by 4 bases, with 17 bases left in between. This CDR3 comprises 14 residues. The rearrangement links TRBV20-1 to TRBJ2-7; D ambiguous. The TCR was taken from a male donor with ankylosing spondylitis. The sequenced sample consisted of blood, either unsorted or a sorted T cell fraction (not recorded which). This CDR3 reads CSATWTENPYEQYF. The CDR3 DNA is TGCAGTGCTACTTGGACGGAGAACCCTTACGAGCAGTACTTC.